A selection of T cell receptor beta chains follows, all from one sample in a study of OX40 agonist ivuxolimab in advanced cancers. Sequencing was performed with immunoSEQ multiplex PCR; in TCRdb, only in-frame clones are kept and a portion is missing. The profile shows 70,000 to 95,000 clones, 75% to 95% of them singletons. The sample in question was CD4+ or CD8+ T cells sorted from blood, obtained in a trial of the OX40 agonist ivuxolimab. All receptors derive from an adult with an advanced solid tumor such as melanoma, head and neck, liver or kidney cancer. The CDR3 runs from the conserved cysteine through the conserved F or W. A D gene is named only where the DNA matches it firmly. Some rows have no size entry. The others give once, few or many, or a class for an expanded clone.

V	J	D	size	CDR3	DNA
TRBV5-1	TRBJ1-2	NA	NA	CASSMGTNYGYTF	TGCGCCAGCAGCATGGGAACTAACTATGGCTACACCTTC
TRBV2	TRBJ2-5	NA	NA	CAEGDQETQYF	TGTGCCGAGGGGGACCAAGAGACCCAGTACTTC
TRBV23-1	TRBJ1-2	NA	NA	CASSRSPDVYRYGYTF	TGCGCCAGCAGCCGATCCCCGGATGTGTATCGGTATGGCTACACCTTC
TRBV7-9	TRBJ2-2	NA	NA	CASSLSIDKNTGELFF	TGTGCCAGCAGCTTATCCATAGACAAGAACACCGGGGAGCTGTTTTTT
TRBV29-1	TRBJ1-1	TRBD1	NA	CSVLRQGVLNTEAFF	TGCAGCGTGCTACGACAGGGGGTTTTGAACACTGAAGCTTTCTTT
TRBV19	TRBJ2-5	TRBD2	NA	CASSSSAVAGVKTQYF	TGTGCCAGTAGTTCTTCGGCCGTAGCGGGAGTAAAGACCCAGTACTTC
TRBV5-8	TRBJ2-2	NA	NA	CASSLEFSGELFF	TGTGCCAGCAGCTTGGAATTTTCCGGGGAGCTGTTTTTT
TRBV28	TRBJ2-1	NA	few	CASSHRLRGRNEQFF	TGTGCCAGCAGTCACCGTCTGAGGGGAAGGAATGAGCAGTTCTTC
TRBV6-1	TRBJ1-3	NA	once	CASNRDLRNTIYF	TGTGCCAGCAACCGGGACCTTAGAAACACCATATATTTT
TRBV11-3	TRBJ2-5	TRBD1	NA	CASSRDSRGTQYF	TGTGCCAGCAGCCGGGACAGCCGGGGGACCCAGTACTTC
TRBV28	TRBJ2-7	NA	NA	CASRTGLYEQYF	TGTGCCAGCAGAACGGGACTCTACGAGCAGTACTTC
TRBV5-1	TRBJ2-1	NA	NA	CASSLGPVNEQFF	TGCGCCAGCAGCTTGGGGCCCGTTAATGAGCAGTTCTTC
TRBV11-2	TRBJ2-3	NA	NA	CASSLRGTDTQYF	TGTGCCAGCAGCCTCCGGGGCACAGATACGCAGTATTTT
TRBV5-1	TRBJ2-1	TRBD2	NA	CASSSRLAGGSSYNEQFF	TGCGCCAGCTCCAGTAGGCTAGCGGGAGGGAGCTCCTACAATGAGCAGTTCTTC
TRBV5-8	TRBJ2-5	NA	NA	CASSSRGGETQYF	TGTGCCAGCAGCTCCAGGGGGGGAGAGACCCAGTACTTC
TRBV28	TRBJ1-3	NA	NA	CASTVISGNTIYF	TGTGCCAGCACGGTTATCTCTGGAAACACCATATATTTT
TRBV28	TRBJ2-7	NA	NA	CATTRPTSSYEQYF	TGTGCCACCACCCGACCCACTAGCTCCTACGAGCAGTACTTC
TRBV2	TRBJ2-3	TRBD2	NA	CASSEGGVRSTDTQYF	TGTGCCAGCAGTGAGGGGGGGGTGCGTTCCACAGATACGCAGTATTTT
TRBV5-4	TRBJ2-7	NA	NA	CASSPGSRTYEQYF	TGTGCCAGCAGTCCGGGCTCCAGGACCTACGAGCAGTACTTC
TRBV5-6	TRBJ2-3	NA	NA	CASRSAGTDTQYF	TGTGCCAGCAGGTCGGCGGGGACAGATACGCAGTATTTT
TRBV10-3	TRBJ1-1	NA	NA	CAIRPTGNTEAFF	TGTGCCATCCGACCAACAGGGAACACTGAAGCTTTCTTT
TRBV11-3	TRBJ1-1	NA	NA	CASSFSRRTEAFF	TGTGCCAGCAGCTTTAGTAGGCGGACTGAAGCTTTCTTT
TRBV6-5	TRBJ1-2	NA	NA	CASKGLGYTF	TGTGCCAGCAAGGGACTTGGCTACACCTTC
TRBV7-2	TRBJ2-7	NA	NA	CASSLLSSGEQYF	TGTGCCAGCAGCTTACTGTCCTCGGGTGAGCAGTACTTC
TRBV6-1	TRBJ2-3	TRBD2	NA	CASSALGGRDTQYF	TGTGCCAGCAGTGCACTCGGGGGGAGGGATACGCAGTATTTT
TRBV6-5	TRBJ2-7	NA	NA	CASRGNSYEQYF	TGTGCCAGCAGGGGAAACTCCTACGAGCAGTACTTC
TRBV2	TRBJ2-3	TRBD2	NA	CANLGLSSTDTQYF	TGTGCCAACCTGGGACTATCCAGCACAGATACGCAGTATTTT
TRBV12-5	TRBJ1-1	NA	once	CASGPPGSRNTEAFF	TGTGCTAGTGGCCCCCCCGGTTCCAGGAACACTGAAGCTTTCTTT
TRBV7-3	TRBJ2-1	TRBD2	NA	CASSAHSSGDSYNEQFF	TGTGCCAGCAGCGCCCACTCTAGCGGAGACAGCTACAATGAGCAGTTCTTC
TRBV19	TRBJ1-5	NA	NA	CASSYRAQNQPQHF	TGTGCCAGTAGTTACAGGGCCCAAAATCAGCCCCAGCATTTT
TRBV19	TRBJ1-4	NA	NA	CASSSSSWDINEKLFF	TGTGCCAGTAGCTCCAGCTCTTGGGATATTAATGAAAAACTGTTTTTT
TRBV9	TRBJ1-6	TRBD1	once	CASSVADRLGSPLHF	TGTGCCAGCAGCGTAGCGGACAGGCTCGGTTCACCCCTCCACTTT
TRBV4-1	TRBJ1-5	NA	NA	CASSLDRNSNQPQHF	TGCGCCAGCAGCCTCGACAGAAATAGCAATCAGCCCCAGCATTTT
TRBV11-3	TRBJ1-1	NA	NA	CASSLYRDTEAFF	TGTGCCAGCAGCTTATACAGAGACACTGAAGCTTTCTTT
TRBV9	TRBJ1-5	NA	NA	CASSDGGTGQPQHF	TGTGCCAGCAGTGACGGGGGGACGGGTCAGCCCCAGCATTTT
TRBV9	TRBJ1-2	NA	once	CASLRGPGGYTF	TGTGCCAGCCTAAGGGGCCCCGGAGGCTACACCTTC
TRBV18	TRBJ2-7	TRBD1	NA	CASSPLGTGSYEQYF	TGTGCCAGCTCGCCTTTGGGGACAGGGTCCTACGAGCAGTACTTC
TRBV5-1	TRBJ2-5	TRBD1	NA	CASTDRDGETQYF	TGCGCCAGCACCGACAGGGACGGGGAGACCCAGTACTTC